Shown below are 11 T cell receptor beta chains from a single sample sequenced in a study of blood T cells in healthy people across ages. A sample-barcoded 5' primer and a J-beta primer mix were used in a second PCR of roughly 6 to 11 cycles. TCRdb reanalysed the 5' RACE reads using MiXCR and keeps one entry per CDR3 protein. The table has hundreds of thousands of distinct CDR3 sequences, around 21% seen once. What was sequenced was blood. These receptors came from a man aged 65 to 79 in good health.

The J gene is TRBJ2-5, the V gene TRBV20-1; 8 bases fit TRBD1. CDR3 size: 14 residues. Germline CDR1 is DFQATT and CDR2 is SNEGSKA (reference sequence). Trimming took 3 bases from V and 0 from J; bases not matched to a gene: 3. This CDR3 reads CSASPTGDQETQYF. The DNA for the CDR3 is TGCAGTGCTAGTCCGACAGGGGACCAAGAGACCCAGTACTTC.

This chain uses TRBV7-2 with TRBJ2-1; D not resolved. The V end was cut by 5 bases, the J end by 0 bases, with 5 bases between. Germline V lookup: CDR1 SGHTA, CDR2 FQGNSA. The CDR3 is 13 amino acids. The CDR3 region is CASSTRSYNEQFF. CDR3 sequence (DNA): TGTGCCAGCAGCACCCGCTCCTACAATGAGCAGTTCTTC. The variable domain in full, with the rest retrieved from reference TRBV7-2 and TRBJ2-1, is GAGVSQSPSNKVTEKGKDVELRCDPISGHTALYWYRQSLGQGLEFLIYFQGNSAPDKSGLPSDRFSAERTGGSVSTLTIQRTQQEDSAVYLCASSTRSYNEQFFGPGTRLTVL.

At least ten counts were recorded for this clonotype. The V and J genes are TRBV5-1 and TRBJ2-1; 8 nucleotides line up with TRBD2. J gave up 5 bases and V 2 bases, and 9 bases lay outside the gene matches. The CDR3 loop spans 16 amino acids. In germline, CDR1 is SGHRS, CDR2 YFSETQ. CDR3 in amino acids: CASSFGPSGSHNEQFF. The CDR3 bases are TGCGCCAGCAGCTTCGGCCCTAGCGGGTCCCACAATGAGCAGTTCTTC. The full variable domain, its missing parts supplied by reference TRBV5-1 and TRBJ2-1, is KAGVTQTPRYLIKTRGQQVTLSCSPISGHRSVSWYQQTPGQGLQFLFEYFSETQRNKGNFPGRFSGRQFSNSRSEMNVSTLELGDSALYLCASSFGPSGSHNEQFFGPGTRLTVL.

The sample holds a few counts of this clonotype. The chain links TRBV5-1 to TRBJ2-7; perhaps TRBD2 as D (8 bases). V lost 4 bases to trimming and J lost 0 bases, with 17 bases between them. Germline assignment: CDR1 SGHRS and CDR2 YFSETQ. The length of the CDR3 is 16 residues. The CDR3: CASSLLAGQSSYEQYF. DNA of the CDR3: TGCGCCAGCAGCCTTTTAGCGGGACAGAGCTCCTACGAGCAGTACTTC.

This clonotype has only a few counts. This chain links TRBV4-1 with TRBJ2-7; no firm D call. Germline V gene sequence: CDR1 MGHRA, CDR2 YSYEKL. The CDR3 totals 14 residues. V lost 4 bases, J lost 2 bases, and 12 bases lay in between. Here the CDR3 reads CASSLSPQAYEQYF. The CDR3 DNA is TGCGCCAGCAGCCTGTCCCCCCAAGCCTACGAGCAGTACTTC.

This clonotype has more than one count but fewer than ten. The genes are TRBV4-2 and TRBJ1-5; no firm D call. V lost 2 bases and J lost 5, with 7 bases in between. Germline V lookup: CDR1 LGHNA, CDR2 YNFKEQ. This CDR3 has 13 amino acids. CDR3 in DNA: TGTGCCAGCAGCCAACAGACCCATCAGCCCCAGCATTTT. This sequence encodes CASSQQTHQPQHF.

The table lists this clonotype with a few counts. This chain connects TRBV5-1 to TRBJ2-7; 7 bases agree with TRBD2. V lost 4 bases, J lost 0 bases, and 7 bases stayed unmatched. Germline-derived CDR1 and CDR2 are SGHRS and YFSETQ. The CDR3 has 15 amino acids. The CDR3 sequence: CASSLDGLVSYEQYF. In DNA form, the CDR3 reads TGCGCCAGCAGCCTGGACGGACTAGTCTCCTACGAGCAGTACTTC.

This clonotype was detected a few times. The chain combines TRBV9 with TRBJ2-3; maybe TRBD1 (5 bases). The CDR3 sequence is 15 residues long. V was cut by 0 bases and J by 0 bases, with 8 bases left in between. Looked up from germline, CDR1 is SGDLS and CDR2 is YYNGEE. The CDR3 spells CASSVGQSSTDTQYF. The CDR3 DNA is TGTGCCAGCAGCGTAGGACAGTCAAGCACAGATACGCAGTATTTT. The variable domain in full, completed from reference TRBV9 and TRBJ2-3, reads DSGVTQTPKHLITATGQRVTLRCSPRSGDLSVYWYQQSLDQGLQFLIQYYNGEERAKGNILERFSAQQFPDLHSELNLSSLELGDSALYFCASSVGQSSTDTQYFGPGTRLTVL.

This clonotype was recorded a few times. The chain has TRBV20-1 and TRBJ1-4; D gene uncertain. Germline-derived CDR1 and CDR2 are DFQATT and SNEGSKA (reference sequence). The CDR3 length is 15 residues. V lost 3 bases and J 0 bases, leaving 11 bases between the germline ends. The CDR3 here is CSASGSFATNEKLFF. CDR3 coding DNA: TGCAGTGCTAGTGGAAGCTTCGCAACTAATGAAAAACTGTTTTTT.

The CDR3 region has the DNA TGTGCCAGCAGCCGAGTAGCGGGCAGGCAGTTCTTC. This sequence encodes CASSRVAGRQFF. The chain carries TRBV9 and TRBJ2-5, with TRBD2 matching over 7 bases. Gene TRBJ2-1 matches the end of the DNA better, so the J call may be wrong. The germline V gene encodes CDR1 SGDLS and CDR2 YYNGEE. This CDR3 spans 12 amino acids.

This clonotype occurred many times. This chain connects TRBV5-1 to TRBJ2-1; D might be TRBD1 or TRBD2, each matching 5 bases. In germline, CDR1 is SGHRS, CDR2 YFSETQ. The CDR3 runs to 15 residues. Trimming removed 4 bases from V and 0 bases from J, with 11 bases in between. For the CDR3, the DNA is TGCGCCAGCAGCGTAACTAGGGGCTCCTACAATGAGCAGTTCTTC. It is translated as CASSVTRGSYNEQFF.